This T cell receptor (beta chain) emerged from a study of T cell repertoires in cytomegalovirus infection. Overall study: Indications came from public TCR beta signatures; they pointed to CMV infection and to a matching HLA type.

CDR3 length equals 17 residues. Per the germline V gene, CDR1 is SGHTA and CDR2 is FQGTGA. After removal of 5 bases from V and 1 base from J, the junction contained 9 bases not matched to a gene. This clonotype occurred a few times. Its antigen is as yet unknown. One entry per CDR3 protein results from TCRdb running MiXCR on the reads. The table has tens of thousands of distinct CDR3 sequences, 28% seen once; the top ten hold 59%. The sequence came from a human donor in good health (CMV status not recorded). Some clones in this sample may be carry-over from other donors' samples. The V gene is TRBV7-3, the J gene TRBJ2-2; 8 positions agree with TRBD1. Sequenced here: CD8+ T cells from cultured PBMCs, sampled from culture after CMV antigen stimulation. CDR3 coding DNA: TGTGCCAGCAGCCCCCAAAAGACAGGGGTGAACACCGGGGAGCTGTTTTTT. Its protein product is CASSPQKTGVNTGELFF.